Following are 27 T cell receptor beta chains from one sample sequenced in a study of cytomegalovirus exposure and HLA in healthy donors. This PCR relied on a set of 60 Vbeta primers and 13 Jbeta primers. Libraries were prepared by immunoSEQ multiplex PCR; TCRdb keeps only in-frame clonotypes and omits some of them. The table records more than 110,000 clones, 70% to 80% of them present only once. Sample: PBMCs. The receptors stem from an older woman in good health and CMV-seropositive.

This clone was counted only a few times. The chain is built from TRBV7-9 and TRBJ1-2; D gene uncertain. The CDR3 consists of 13 residues. Trimming removed 2 bases at V and 1 base at J, with 5 bases between. CDR1 SEHNR and CDR2 FQNEAQ come from the germline V gene (reference sequence). CDR3 nucleotide sequence: TGTGCCAGCAGCTTACCGGGTAACTATGGCTACACCTTC. This sequence encodes CASSLPGNYGYTF. The full variable domain, with the rest looked up from reference TRBV7-9 and TRBJ1-2, is DTGVSQNPRHKITKRGQNVTFRCDPISEHNRLYWYRQTLGQGPEFLTYFQNEAQLEKSRLLSDRFSAERPKGSFSTLEIQRTEQGDSAMYLCASSLPGNYGYTFGSGTRLTVV.

This clone was observed a few times. The rearrangement joins TRBV28 to TRBJ1-4; D call uncertain. Trimming pared 3 bases from V and 0 bases from J, leaving 17 bases between. The CDR3 is 18 residues long. CDR1 MDHEN and CDR2 SYDVKM come from the germline V gene. The CDR3 DNA is TGTGCCAGCAGTTTCGAAAAGAGGACGGGGACAACTAATGAAAAACTGTTTTTT. It yields the protein CASSFEKRTGTTNEKLFF.

The rearrangement uses TRBV30 and TRBJ2-7; D perhaps matches TRBD1 (6 bases). This CDR3 has 13 amino acids. V was shortened by 4 bases and J by 2 bases, with 12 bases between the two germline ends. The germline V gene has CDR1 GTSNPN and CDR2 SVGIG (reference sequence). The CDR3 spells CAWKGDKPYEQYF. The CDR3 DNA follows: TGTGCCTGGAAGGGGGATAAGCCCTACGAGCAGTACTTC.

The gene calls are TRBV7-8 and TRBJ1-2, with 9 bases that match TRBD1. This CDR3 is 15 amino acids long. The germline V gene encodes CDR1 SGHVS and CDR2 FQNEAQ. The V gene end was trimmed by 1 base and the J gene end by 2 bases; junction bases not matched to a gene: 2. The CDR3 nucleotides are TGTGCCAGCAGCTTAGGTACAGGGGGCAACTATGGCTACACCTTC. Translating gives CASSLGTGGNYGYTF.

This clone has a handful of counts. The J gene is TRBJ2-1, the V gene TRBV15; 11 bases match TRBD2. J was trimmed by 0 bases and V by 6 bases; bases with no gene match: 7. This CDR3 contains 17 residues. Germline values: CDR1 LNHNV, CDR2 YYDKDF (reference sequence). The chain's CDR3 is CATSWLAGGISYNEQFF. CDR3 bases: TGTGCCACCAGTTGGCTAGCGGGAGGAATCTCCTACAATGAGCAGTTCTTC.

V is TRBV19 and J is TRBJ1-1, with D maybe TRBD1 (6 bases). The V end was cut by 0 bases, the J end by 5 bases, with 13 bases between. CDR1 and CDR2 from the germline V gene are LNHDA and SQIVND (reference sequence). The CDR3 has 15 amino acids. As DNA, the CDR3 is TGTGCCAGTAGTATAGAGGGCAGGGGATGGACTGAAGCTTTCTTT. This translates into CASSIEGRGWTEAFF. The entire variable domain, with the rest obtained from reference TRBV19 and TRBJ1-1, is as follows: DGGITQSPKYLFRKEGQNVTLSCEQNLNHDAMYWYRQDPGQGLRLIYYSQIVNDFQKGDIAEGYSVSREKKESFPLTVTSAQKNPTAFYLCASSIEGRGWTEAFFGQGTRLTVV.

The CDR3 coding sequence is TGTGCCAGCAGTTTATCAAGAGGCTATGGCTACACCTTC. Its protein is CASSLSRGYGYTF. The V gene is TRBV27, the J gene TRBJ1-2; D is uncertain. Germline CDR1 is MNHEY and CDR2 is SMNVEV (reference sequence). The CDR3 is 13 residues long. Trimming removed 0 bases from V and 4 bases from J, with 6 bases in between.

This sequence joins TRBV7-6 and TRBJ1-6, with D possibly being TRBD1 (5 bases). Germline V CDR1 and CDR2: SGHVS, FNYEAQ. The CDR3 runs to 15 residues. V lost 5 bases to trimming and J lost 6 bases, with 14 bases between them. The CDR3 spells CASSRTTEANSPLHF. CDR3 coding DNA: TGTGCCAGCAGCCGAACGACAGAGGCTAATTCACCCCTCCACTTT.

The rearrangement uses TRBV29-1 and TRBJ1-2; no clear D gene. CDR1 is SQVTM, CDR2 ANQGSEA, per germline. The CDR3 is 12 amino acids. With 1 base removed from V and 5 bases from J, the gap between germline ends came to 8 bases. The CDR3 DNA is TGCAGCGTTGAAGGGGGAGGGTATGGCTACACCTTC. Its protein is CSVEGGGYGYTF.

The chain carries TRBV19 and TRBJ1-5; D is uncertain. Between the trimmed V and J ends, which lost 1 base and 6 bases, there was a span of 13 bases. Germline values: CDR1 LNHDA, CDR2 SQIVND (reference sequence). The CDR3 sequence is 15 residues long. The DNA of the CDR3 is TGTGCCAGTAGTATAGCGGTCCTGGCAGGTCAGCCCCAGCATTTT. As protein: CASSIAVLAGQPQHF. Variable domain in full (rest from reference TRBV19 and TRBJ1-5): DGGITQSPKYLFRKEGQNVTLSCEQNLNHDAMYWYRQDPGQGLRLIYYSQIVNDFQKGDIAEGYSVSREKKESFPLTVTSAQKNPTAFYLCASSIAVLAGQPQHFGDGTRLSIL.

This chain connects TRBV7-9 to TRBJ2-7; D may be TRBD2 (5 bases). Germline assignment: CDR1 SEHNR and CDR2 FQNEAQ (reference sequence). The CDR3 has 13 amino acids. The V gene lost 0 bases and the J gene lost 6 bases, with 9 bases spanning the gap. CDR3 sequence reads: CASSLAGAGEQYF. Here the CDR3 DNA reads TGTGCCAGCAGCTTAGCGGGAGCCGGCGAGCAGTACTTC. The variable domain in full, with the rest retrieved from reference TRBV7-9 and TRBJ2-7, is DTGVSQNPRHKITKRGQNVTFRCDPISEHNRLYWYRQTLGQGPEFLTYFQNEAQLEKSRLLSDRFSAERPKGSFSTLEIQRTEQGDSAMYLCASSLAGAGEQYFGPGTRLTVT.

This clone was seen only a few times. V and J are TRBV11-2 and TRBJ1-2; D perhaps matches TRBD1 (5 bases). The germline V gene has CDR1 SGHAT and CDR2 FQNNGV. Trimming pared 0 bases from V and 8 bases from J, leaving 10 bases between. There are 13 residues in the CDR3. CDR3 sequence reads: CASSLEGTGGYTF. Here the CDR3 DNA reads TGTGCCAGCAGCTTAGAGGGGACTGGCGGCTACACCTTC.

This clone was seen once. The V and J genes are TRBV18 and TRBJ2-7, with 11 bases that match TRBD2. CDR1 is KGHSH, CDR2 LQKENI, per germline. Losses at the gene ends were 3 bases for V and 0 bases for J; bases not matched to a gene: 4. The CDR3 contains 16 residues. The CDR3 DNA is TGTGCCAGCTCACCGCGGACTAGCGGGCTCTCCTACGAGCAGTACTTC. Amino acids: CASSPRTSGLSYEQYF.

The chain carries TRBV7-6 and TRBJ1-1; D ambiguous. The CDR3 extends over 13 amino acids. V dropped 5 bases and J dropped 1 base, with 8 bases sitting between them. Germline loops: CDR1 SGHVS, CDR2 FNYEAQ. This CDR3 is CASSTRSNTEAFF. The CDR3 bases are TGTGCCAGCAGCACCAGATCGAACACTGAAGCTTTCTTT.

V is TRBV5-1 and J is TRBJ1-1, with D tentatively TRBD1 (6 bases). There are 17 residues in the CDR3. The germline V gene has CDR1 SGHRS and CDR2 YFSETQ. V was trimmed by 3 bases and J by 0 bases, leaving 18 bases between them. CDR3 loop: CASSSGQGRPMNTEAFF. CDR3 nucleotides: TGCGCCAGCAGCTCTGGCCAGGGGAGACCCATGAACACTGAAGCTTTCTTT.

V is TRBV7-3 and J is TRBJ2-2; D possibly corresponds to TRBD2 (6 bases). The CDR3 runs 16 residues. Germline assignment: CDR1 SGHTA and CDR2 FQGTGA. V dropped 1 base and J dropped 3 bases, with 12 bases sitting between them. CDR3 coding DNA: TGTGCCAGCAGCTTAAAGGGACTGGGCGACACCGGGGAGCTGTTTTTT. Translating gives CASSLKGLGDTGELFF.

The chain uses TRBV5-1 and TRBJ1-2; TRBD1 matches at 7 bases. The junction had 5 bases not matched to a gene; V was cut back by 2 bases and J by 4 bases. Germline CDR1 reads SGHRS; CDR2 reads YFSETQ. The CDR3 is 14 residues long. The chain's CDR3 is CASSFPGTVYGYTF. The CDR3 region has the DNA TGCGCCAGCAGCTTTCCCGGGACAGTCTATGGCTACACCTTC.

The chain couples TRBV9 to TRBJ2-3; TRBD2 matches 7 bases. The CDR3 contains 17 residues. Germline V gene lookup returns CDR1 SGDLS and CDR2 YYNGEE. Losses at the gene ends were 0 bases for V and 3 bases for J; bases not matched to a gene: 10. Here the CDR3 DNA reads TGTGCCAGCAGCGTAGGAGGGTTTGGAGCGGGGACAGATACGCAGTATTTT. Residues: CASSVGGFGAGTDTQYF.

This clone showed up just a few times. The genes are TRBV19 and TRBJ1-2, with 9 bases that match TRBD1. The V segment lost 9 bases and the J segment 3 bases; nucleotides outside the gene matches: 11. From germline, CDR1 is LNHDA and CDR2 SQIVND (reference sequence). CDR3 length: 15 amino acids. Here the CDR3 DNA reads TGTGCCAGCACCATCCGGGACAGGGCTGACTATGGCTACACCTTC. This sequence encodes CASTIRDRADYGYTF. Full variable domain (missing parts from reference TRBV19 and TRBJ1-2): DGGITQSPKYLFRKEGQNVTLSCEQNLNHDAMYWYRQDPGQGLRLIYYSQIVNDFQKGDIAEGYSVSREKKESFPLTVTSAQKNPTAFYLCASTIRDRADYGYTFGSGTRLTVV.

CDR3 protein: CASSLNQGFPYEQYF. CDR3 nucleotides: TGTGCCAGCAGCTTAAACCAGGGATTTCCCTACGAGCAGTACTTC. The rearrangement links TRBV11-2 to TRBJ2-7; possible D gene TRBD1, 5 bases. There are 15 residues in the CDR3. With 2 bases removed from V and 2 bases from J, the gap between germline ends came to 13 bases. Germline CDR1 and CDR2: SGHAT and FQNNGV.

The chain carries TRBV10-2 and TRBJ1-1; 9 bases line up with TRBD1. Trimming took 10 bases from V and 5 from J; bases not matched to a gene: 8. Per germline, CDR1 WSHSY and CDR2 SAAADI. The CDR3 runs to 13 residues. The CDR3 reads CAITQGAETEAFF. DNA for the CDR3: TGCGCCATCACACAGGGGGCAGAAACTGAAGCTTTCTTT.

This chain joins TRBV5-4 and TRBJ1-1, with D tentatively TRBD1 (5 bases). Germline V CDR1 and CDR2: SGHNT, YYREEE (reference sequence). The CDR3 loop spans 17 amino acids. Trimming pared 1 base from V and 0 bases from J, leaving 16 bases between. The CDR3, as DNA: TGTGCCAGCAGCTTGTCTGTTCTGGGGCTTATGAACACTGAAGCTTTCTTT. It yields the protein CASSLSVLGLMNTEAFF. Full variable domain (outside the CDR3, taken from reference TRBV5-4 and TRBJ1-1): ETGVTQSPTHLIKTRGQQVTLRCSSQSGHNTVSWYQQALGQGPQFIFQYYREEENGRGNFPPRFSGLQFPNYSSELNVNALELDDSALYLCASSLSVLGLMNTEAFFGQGTRLTVV.

V is TRBV28 and J is TRBJ2-1; D may be TRBD1 (5 bases). The V gene's germline CDR1 is MDHEN and CDR2 SYDVKM. Between the trimmed V and J ends, which lost 2 bases and 2 bases, there was a span of 7 bases. The CDR3 is made up of 14 amino acids. The CDR3 is CASSLRGPYNEQFF. The CDR3 DNA reads as TGTGCCAGCAGTTTAAGGGGTCCCTACAATGAGCAGTTCTTC.

This clone was recorded only once. The chain joins TRBV19 to TRBJ1-1; no reliable D call. CDR1 is LNHDA, CDR2 SQIVND, per germline (reference sequence). This CDR3 is built from 14 residues. V was shortened by 1 base and J by 4 bases, with 10 bases between the two germline ends. DNA of the CDR3: TGTGCCAGTAGTATAGGGGCAAGGATCACTGAAGCTTTCTTT. Protein: CASSIGARITEAFF. The full variable domain, with the rest looked up from reference TRBV19 and TRBJ1-1, is DGGITQSPKYLFRKEGQNVTLSCEQNLNHDAMYWYRQDPGQGLRLIYYSQIVNDFQKGDIAEGYSVSREKKESFPLTVTSAQKNPTAFYLCASSIGARITEAFFGQGTRLTVV.

The genes are TRBV5-4 and TRBJ2-5, with 11 bases identical to TRBD2. The end of the DNA is better explained by TRBJ2-7, so the J call may be wrong. This CDR3 spans 15 amino acids. Looked up from germline, CDR1 is SGHNT and CDR2 is YYREEE (reference sequence). CDR3 protein: CASSVGLAETYEQYF. DNA of the CDR3: TGTGCCAGCAGCGTGGGACTAGCGGAGACTTACGAGCAGTACTTC.

This clone was detected only a few times. The chain is built from TRBV5-6 and TRBJ1-3; a weak D match, TRBD1 (5 bases). This CDR3 has 17 residues. The germline V gene has CDR1 SGHDT and CDR2 YYEEEE. V was cut by 4 bases and J by 0 bases, with 17 bases left in between. In DNA form, the CDR3 reads TGTGCCAGCAGCCCCGCGGGGACCTGGCCCTCTGGAAACACCATATATTTT. It yields the protein CASSPAGTWPSGNTIYF.

The CDR3 nucleotides read TGTGCCAGCAGCTTAAATAGCGGGGAATACAATGAGCAGTTCTTC. This codes for CASSLNSGEYNEQFF. The genes are TRBV7-3 and TRBJ2-1, with TRBD2 matching over 8 bases. J lost 4 bases, V lost 1 base, and 3 bases had no gene match. The CDR3 is made up of 15 amino acids. Germline V gene data show CDR1 as SGHTA and CDR2 as FQGTGA.